Below, one T cell receptor (beta chain) is given with its context. What it binds is unknown. The data were obtained in a study of human T cells and chemical hapten exposure. Looking at the study overall: Subjects had 2% DPC placed on roughly 2 cm by roughly 2 cm of upper inner arm skin for sensitization.

The V gene lost 0 bases and the J gene lost 3 bases, with 6 bases spanning the gap. Germline V gives CDR1 LGHDT, CDR2 YNNKEL (reference sequence). This CDR3 is 14 amino acids long. Study results and limitations: It should be noted that donors had alopecia, so their immune response may differ from healthy people's.

TCRdb independently ran MiXCR on the RACE reads; one entry per CDR3 protein. The sample records a few hundred thousand distinct CDR3 sequences, roughly 6% being singletons. The time point here: pre-sensitization, week 0. This sample's treatment: therapeutic diphenylcyclopropenone sensitization with weekly scalp DPC. This chain uses TRBV3-1 with TRBJ2-1, with D possibly matching TRBD1 (6 bases). The material sequenced was whole blood, taken in connection with sensitization to the hapten diphenylcyclopropenone (DPC). This sequence was found in a woman aged 18-29 years with alopecia areata. Some clones in this sample may be carry-over from other donors' samples. The CDR3 DNA reads as TGTGCCAGCAGCCAAGAGACAGGCTACAATGAGCAGTTCTTC. This sequence encodes CASSQETGYNEQFF.